This T cell receptor beta chain was observed in a study of T cells after yellow fever vaccination. Via MiXCR, TCRdb re-called the 5' RACE reads, giving one row per CDR3 protein. The sample lists about 630,000 distinct CDR3 sequences, about 12% occurring once. From germline, CDR1 is SGHDT and CDR2 YYEEEE. With V trimmed by 7 bases and J by 15 bases, 16 bases remained unmatched. This CDR3 has 13 residues. The sequenced sample was PBMCs, obtained on the day of the yellow fever booster vaccination. The chain recombines TRBV5-6 with TRBJ2-1; 7 bases line up with TRBD2. The receptor comes from a man aged 25 to 45 who received the YFV17D yellow fever vaccine. CDR3 nucleotide sequence: TGTGCCAGCTCCCCTAGCGGACTTCCACCGGGGTTCTTC. This sequence encodes CASSPSGLPPGFF.